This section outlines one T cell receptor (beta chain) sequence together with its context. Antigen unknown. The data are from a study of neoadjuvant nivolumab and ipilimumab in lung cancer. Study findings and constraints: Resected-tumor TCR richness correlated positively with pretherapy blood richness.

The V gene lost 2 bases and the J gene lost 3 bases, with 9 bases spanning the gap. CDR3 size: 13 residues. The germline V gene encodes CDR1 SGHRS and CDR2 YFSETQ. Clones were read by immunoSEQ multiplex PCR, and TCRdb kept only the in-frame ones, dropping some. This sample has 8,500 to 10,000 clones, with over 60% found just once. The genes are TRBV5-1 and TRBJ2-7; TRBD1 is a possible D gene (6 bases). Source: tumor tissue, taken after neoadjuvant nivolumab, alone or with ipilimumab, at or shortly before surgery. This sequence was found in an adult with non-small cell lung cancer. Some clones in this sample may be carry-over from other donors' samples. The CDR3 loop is CASSLQGVYEQYF. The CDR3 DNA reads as TGCGCCAGCAGCTTACAGGGCGTCTACGAGCAGTACTTC.